Shown below are 12 T cell receptor beta chains from a single sample sequenced in a study of beta chain features in type 1 diabetes. The study reverse transcribed the entire isolated RNA, so it sequenced expressed TCRB transcripts. The method was immunoSEQ multiplex PCR; TCRdb's version includes in-frame clones alone and lacks a portion of them. The repertoire holds under 500,000 clones, with approximately 28% as singletons. The source material was naive CD4+ T cells from blood. These TCRs come from a man aged 18 to 29 in good health.

CDR3 sequence reads: CASTLSGSSYNEQFF. The CDR3 bases are TGTGCCAGCACCCTTAGCGGGAGCTCCTACAATGAGCAGTTCTTC. This chain uses TRBV7-2 with TRBJ2-1; 9 nucleotides align to TRBD2. The germline V gene encodes CDR1 SGHTA and CDR2 FQGNSA. The length of the CDR3 is 15 residues. With 7 bases clipped from V and 0 bases from J, the junction kept 4 bases outside the gene matches.

This clone was found a few times. The chain uses TRBV30 and TRBJ2-5; D gene unclear. CDR3 length: 11 amino acids. The germline gives CDR1 GTSNPN, CDR2 SVGIG (reference sequence). Trimming stripped 3 bases from V and 5 bases from J, with 7 bases between. The CDR3 is CAWRQRETQYF. CDR3 coding DNA: TGTGCCTGGAGGCAAAGGGAGACCCAGTACTTC.

The DNA of the CDR3 is TGTGCCATCAGTGAGCTAGCGGGAGTGGGGGAGACCCAGTACTTC. Translation gives CAISELAGVGETQYF. The rearrangement uses TRBV10-3 and TRBJ2-5, with 10 nucleotides matching TRBD2. Germline V gene lookup returns CDR1 ENHRY and CDR2 SYGVKD. There are 15 residues in the CDR3. The V gene end was trimmed by 2 bases and the J gene end by 5 bases; junction bases not matched to a gene: 5.

This clone was seen only a few times. The CDR3 DNA follows: TGCGCCAGCAGCCAAGGGGCACAAGAGGGGTATACGCAGTATTTT. This codes for CASSQGAQEGYTQYF. This chain links TRBV4-3 with TRBJ2-3; either TRBD1 or TRBD2 may supply D (5 bases each). The germline gives CDR1 LGHNA, CDR2 YSLEER. Trimming took 1 base from V and 7 from J, leaving 15 bases between them. This CDR3 is built from 15 residues.

V gene TRBV7-6 combines with J gene TRBJ2-5, with D perhaps matching TRBD2 (5 bases). In germline, CDR1 is SGHVS, CDR2 FNYEAQ. With 5 bases removed from V and 4 bases from J, the gap between germline ends came to 11 bases. The CDR3 length is 13 residues. CDR3 amino acids: CASSRRTLETQYF. The CDR3 nucleotides read TGTGCCAGCAGCCGCCGGACTCTAGAGACCCAGTACTTC.

This chain connects TRBV21-1 to TRBJ2-7. TRBV21-1 is designated a pseudogene. The CDR3 is made up of 11 amino acids. In DNA, the CDR3 is TGTGCCAGCAGCGGACCGGGACGGCCACCTGTC. Amino acid sequence: CASSGPGRPPV.

V is TRBV11-2 and J is TRBJ1-2, with D unresolved. V was pared by 5 bases and J by 3 bases, with 10 bases between. This CDR3 is 13 amino acids long. The germline gives CDR1 SGHAT, CDR2 FQNNGV. CDR3 bases: TGTGCCAGCAGCGCGGCGATGCACTATGGCTACACCTTC. It is translated as CASSAAMHYGYTF.

This clone came up a few times. The chain couples TRBV9 to TRBJ2-1, with 7 nucleotides matching TRBD2. The germline gives CDR1 SGDLS, CDR2 YYNGEE. V shed 0 bases and J 9 bases; nucleotides not matched to a gene: 6. This CDR3 has 14 residues. CDR3 region: CASSVGGSISEQFF. Here the CDR3 DNA reads TGTGCCAGCAGCGTAGGCGGGAGTATCAGTGAGCAGTTCTTC.

The V and J genes are TRBV7-2 and TRBJ2-7, with 10 bases that match TRBD2. Germline V CDR1 and CDR2: SGHTA, FQGNSA. V was clipped by 1 base and J by 5 bases; unmatched bases: 8. The CDR3 runs 16 residues. DNA of the CDR3: TGTGCCAGCAGCTTAGACCGAGCGGGAGGGAACGACGAGCAGTACTTC. Translated: CASSLDRAGGNDEQYF.

This clone was detected a few times. The J gene is TRBJ2-1, the V gene TRBV4-1; D possibly corresponds to TRBD2 (5 bases). The germline gives CDR1 MGHRA, CDR2 YSYEKL. V lost 5 bases, J lost 2 bases, and 22 bases lay in between. The CDR3 length is 18 residues. The CDR3 DNA reads TGCGCCAGCAGCAAAGGGTTTTTGGGGAGTACTCCCTACAATGAGCAGTTCTTC. Protein sequence: CASSKGFLGSTPYNEQFF.

The rearrangement joins TRBV18 to TRBJ2-7; the D is unclear. V was shortened by 3 bases and J by 2 bases, with 11 bases between the two germline ends. The CDR3 runs 14 residues. Per germline, CDR1 KGHSH and CDR2 LQKENI. Here the CDR3 DNA reads TGTGCCAGCTCACCTGTGCAGCCGACCTACGAGCAGTACTTC. Amino acids: CASSPVQPTYEQYF.

The rearrangement links TRBV25-1 to TRBJ2-1, with a weak D call TRBD2 (6 bases). Germline V CDR1 and CDR2: MGHDK, SYGVNS. The CDR3 is 13 amino acids. Trimming shortened V by 5 bases and J by 7 bases, and 12 bases separated the two germline ends. CDR3 DNA: TGTGCCAGCAGTATTCAGACTAGGAATGAGCAGTTCTTC. Its translation is CASSIQTRNEQFF.